A single sample gave rise to the 11 T cell receptor beta chains below, sequenced in a study of control samples from healthy donors and cancer patients (dated by TCRdb to 2019 to 2021). Libraries were constructed by the immunoSEQ multiplex PCR assay. Imported from immuneACCESS, the table was reduced by TCRdb to in-frame sequences with V and J called. These copies leave out some clones; in studies compared against another copy, an unresolved V gene accounts for under half, and the cause of the remainder is not known. The sample includes 150,000 to 200,000 clones, with over 85% observed a single time. Over 6.5% of the sample comes from the top ten. The sequencing sample was made of blood. The receptor set was obtained from a woman aged 40 to 50 in good health.

J is TRBJ2-7 and V is TRBV5-1; D is possibly TRBD2 (6 bases). Trimming stripped 4 bases from V and 3 bases from J, with 8 bases between. CDR3 size: 12 residues. From germline, CDR1 is SGHRS and CDR2 YFSETQ. For the CDR3, the DNA is TGCGCCAGCAGCCGCGGGGACTACGAGCAGTACTTC. Translating gives CASSRGDYEQYF. Based on the CDR3 plus reference TRBV5-1 and TRBJ2-7, the full variable domain is KAGVTQTPRYLIKTRGQQVTLSCSPISGHRSVSWYQQTPGQGLQFLFEYFSETQRNKGNFPGRFSGRQFSNSRSEMNVSTLELGDSALYLCASSRGDYEQYFGPGTRLTVT.

CDR3 sequence reads: CASSPGTGSGNTIYF. CDR3 coding DNA: TGCGCCAGCAGCCCCGGGACAGGGTCTGGAAACACCATATATTTT. The chain combines TRBV4-3 with TRBJ1-3, with 9 nucleotides matching TRBD1. Trimming took 4 bases from V and 1 from J; bases not matched to a gene: 2. The CDR3 is 15 residues long. Germline-derived CDR1 and CDR2 are LGHNA and YSLEER.

The chain uses TRBV7-2 and TRBJ2-4; weak D call: TRBD2 (7 bases). CDR3 length: 14 residues. The V and J ends lost 3 bases and 6 bases respectively, with 12 bases between them. Germline loops: CDR1 SGHTA, CDR2 FQGNSA. For the CDR3, the DNA is TGTGCCAGCAGCTTGGCGGGGGCTTCAAACATTCAGTACTTC. Its translation is CASSLAGASNIQYF.

The chain uses TRBV5-4 and TRBJ2-4; no reliable D call. V gave up 0 bases and J gave up 8 bases, with 6 bases separating them. CDR1 and CDR2 from the germline V gene are SGHNT and YYREEE (reference sequence). The CDR3 has 12 residues. The CDR3 spells CASSLDRDIQYF. The DNA of the CDR3 is TGTGCCAGCAGCTTGGACAGAGACATTCAGTACTTC.

This chain uses TRBV11-2 with TRBJ1-5, with TRBD1 identical over 10 bases. Germline V CDR1 and CDR2: SGHAT, FQNNGV. V was pared by 5 bases and J by 6 bases, with 7 bases of the junction left unmatched. The CDR3 runs to 15 residues. The CDR3 loop is CASSTTGGPGQPQHF. The CDR3 nucleotides read TGTGCCAGCAGCACGACAGGGGGCCCGGGTCAGCCCCAGCATTTT.

This sequence joins TRBV9 and TRBJ2-7; 7 positions match TRBD2. Per germline, CDR1 SGDLS and CDR2 YYNGEE. The CDR3 is 16 residues long. The trim removed 4 bases at V and 2 bases at J, leaving 12 bases unmatched. In DNA form, the CDR3 reads TGTGCCAGCAGCCTGGACCAAGCGGGACGCCCCTACGAGCAGTACTTC. Translating gives CASSLDQAGRPYEQYF.

The rearrangement uses TRBV11-2 and TRBJ2-1, with 8 bases aligning to TRBD1. The CDR3 covers 13 residues. With V trimmed by 3 bases and J by 6 bases, 1 base remained unmatched. The germline CDR1 and CDR2 sequences are SGHAT and FQNNGV. For the CDR3, the DNA is TGTGCCAGCAGCTTTACAGGGGGCAATGAGCAGTTCTTC. Translated, it gives CASSFTGGNEQFF.

The gene calls are TRBV30 and TRBJ2-3; 10 bases agree with TRBD2. The CDR3 length is 14 residues. V was pared by 2 bases and J by 8 bases, with 7 bases of the junction left unmatched. Germline V lookup: CDR1 GTSNPN, CDR2 SVGIG (reference sequence). The CDR3 protein is CAWSPAGGASTQYF. The CDR3 DNA reads TGTGCCTGGAGTCCAGCGGGGGGGGCCTCTACGCAGTATTTT.

This clone was observed a few times. This chain joins TRBV4-3 and TRBJ2-2; no clear D. Germline CDR1 LGHNA, CDR2 YSLEER. V dropped 4 bases and J dropped 2 bases, with 11 bases sitting between them. This CDR3 contains 15 residues. The CDR3 here is CASSLSNYNTGELFF. The CDR3 DNA sequence: TGCGCCAGCAGCCTATCTAATTACAACACCGGGGAGCTGTTTTTT.

The chain uses TRBV7-3 and TRBJ1-2, with no clear D. CDR1 is SGHTA and CDR2 is FQGTGA in the germline V gene. Trimming cost V 4 bases and J 7 bases, with 13 bases left between them. The CDR3 runs 13 residues. CDR3 residues: CASSSEGRGGYTF. CDR3 sequence (DNA): TGTGCCAGCAGCTCCGAGGGTCGGGGTGGCTACACCTTC.

This chain uses TRBV15 with TRBJ2-5, with 7 bases aligning to TRBD2. V lost 1 base to trimming and J lost 2 bases; unmatched junction nucleotides: 1. The CDR3 totals 14 residues. CDR1 is LNHNV and CDR2 is YYDKDF in the germline V gene (reference sequence). For the CDR3, the DNA is TGTGCCACCAGCAGAGTGGGGGGGCAAGAGACCCAGTACTTC. Its translation: CATSRVGGQETQYF.